The 21 T cell receptor beta chains below come from one sample, sequenced in a study of cytomegalovirus exposure and HLA in healthy donors. The study ran its PCR with 60 Vbeta and 13 Jbeta primers. Method: immunoSEQ multiplex PCR; TCRdb's copy keeps in-frame clones and lacks some. The sample carries 90,000 to 110,000 clones, 83% recorded once. The sequencing sample was made of PBMCs. The receptors derive from a man aged 18 to 30 in good health and CMV-seronegative.

This chain connects TRBV7-2 to TRBJ1-5; tentative D call: TRBD1 (5 bases). Germline V gives CDR1 SGHTA, CDR2 FQGNSA. CDR3 length: 12 residues. V was clipped by 7 bases and J by 6 bases, with 10 bases between them. CDR3 sequence: CASTAGGQPQHF. In DNA form, the CDR3 reads TGTGCCAGCACCGCCGGGGGTCAGCCCCAGCATTTT.

The chain couples TRBV19 to TRBJ1-5; 7 bases are shared with TRBD1. Germline V CDR1 and CDR2: LNHDA, SQIVND (reference sequence). The V segment lost 5 bases and the J segment 1 base; nucleotides outside the gene matches: 8. The CDR3 covers 16 residues. The CDR3 protein is CASSALGQASNQPQHF. CDR3 sequence (DNA): TGTGCCAGTAGTGCTCTAGGACAGGCAAGCAATCAGCCCCAGCATTTT.

The chain recombines TRBV5-1 with TRBJ2-1; 12 bases map to TRBD2. Germline V gene data show CDR1 as SGHRS and CDR2 as YFSETQ. J gave up 0 bases and V 3 bases, and 7 bases lay outside the gene matches. This CDR3 contains 18 residues. CDR3 protein: CASSSGTSGPSSYNEQFF. The CDR3 coding sequence is TGCGCCAGCAGCTCCGGGACTAGCGGGCCGAGCTCCTACAATGAGCAGTTCTTC.

The gene calls are TRBV19 and TRBJ1-2, with D perhaps TRBD1 (6 bases). This CDR3 is 12 amino acids long. The ends were cut back, 3 bases at V and 11 bases at J, with 13 bases in the middle. Germline CDR1 reads LNHDA; CDR2 reads SQIVND (reference sequence). The CDR3: CASSIRDITYTF. DNA for the CDR3: TGTGCCAGTAGTATCCGGGACATCACATACACCTTC. Full variable domain (remainder filled in from reference TRBV19 and TRBJ1-2): DGGITQSPKYLFRKEGQNVTLSCEQNLNHDAMYWYRQDPGQGLRLIYYSQIVNDFQKGDIAEGYSVSREKKESFPLTVTSAQKNPTAFYLCASSIRDITYTFGSGTRLTVV.

This rearrangement joins TRBV10-2 to TRBJ2-1; 7 bases match TRBD2. From germline, CDR1 is WSHSY and CDR2 SAAADI. V dropped 6 bases and J dropped 1; count of bases not matched to a gene: 6. CDR3 length: 15 amino acids. CDR3 in amino acids: CASRASGTSYNEQFF. CDR3 sequence (DNA): TGCGCCAGCAGGGCGAGCGGGACTTCCTACAATGAGCAGTTCTTC.

V and J are TRBV25-1 and TRBJ1-2; 8 bases agree with TRBD1. The trim removed 7 bases at V and 3 bases at J, leaving 4 bases unmatched. The CDR3 is 13 amino acids. Germline V lookup: CDR1 MGHDK, CDR2 SYGVNS. For the CDR3, the DNA is TGTGCCAGCACCCTGACAGGGGACTATGGCTACACCTTC. This sequence encodes CASTLTGDYGYTF.

This rearrangement joins TRBV11-2 to TRBJ2-7, with 8 nucleotides matching TRBD2. Germline V gives CDR1 SGHAT, CDR2 FQNNGV. V shed 1 base and J 0 bases; nucleotides not matched to a gene: 2. The CDR3 is 15 residues long. CDR3 in amino acids: CASSLASGGSYEQYF. CDR3 in DNA: TGTGCCAGCAGCTTAGCGAGCGGGGGCTCCTACGAGCAGTACTTC.

The chain links TRBV30 to TRBJ1-5, with D unclear. V was shortened by 3 bases and J by 2 bases, with 11 bases between the two germline ends. Germline assignment: CDR1 GTSNPN and CDR2 SVGIG (reference sequence). The CDR3 sequence is 14 residues long. The CDR3 loop is CAWSPGWGNQPQHF. CDR3 nucleotide sequence: TGTGCCTGGAGCCCCGGGTGGGGCAATCAGCCCCAGCATTTT. Full variable domain (outside the CDR3, taken from reference TRBV30 and TRBJ1-5): SQTIHQWPATLVQPVGSPLSLECTVEGTSNPNLYWYRQAAGRGLQLLFYSVGIGQISSEVPQNLSASRPQDRQFILSSKKLLLSDSGFYLCAWSPGWGNQPQHFGDGTRLSIL.

The chain carries TRBV9 and TRBJ1-1; no firm D call. The CDR3 contains 13 residues. The germline V gene encodes CDR1 SGDLS and CDR2 YYNGEE. V lost 0 bases and J 5 bases, leaving 8 bases between the germline ends. The CDR3 here is CASSVEMRTEAFF. In nucleotides, the CDR3 is TGTGCCAGCAGCGTAGAGATGAGGACTGAAGCTTTCTTT. Based on the CDR3 plus reference TRBV9 and TRBJ1-1, the full variable domain is DSGVTQTPKHLITATGQRVTLRCSPRSGDLSVYWYQQSLDQGLQFLIQYYNGEERAKGNILERFSAQQFPDLHSELNLSSLELGDSALYFCASSVEMRTEAFFGQGTRLTVV.

The chain couples TRBV7-6 to TRBJ1-1; D is perhaps TRBD1 (6 bases). The V gene lost 5 bases and the J gene lost 11 bases, with 15 bases spanning the gap. CDR1 is SGHVS, CDR2 FNYEAQ, per germline. The CDR3 covers 12 residues. Here the CDR3 reads CASSAGDVKAFF. The CDR3 region has the DNA TGTGCCAGCAGCGCAGGGGATGTGAAGGCTTTCTTT.

The chain has TRBV14 and TRBJ2-7, with TRBD1 matching 8 bases. Germline lookup yields CDR1 SGHDN and CDR2 FVKESK. The V gene end was trimmed by 3 bases and the J gene end by 6 bases; junction bases not matched to a gene: 10. CDR3 length: 15 residues. The CDR3 loop is CASSQSGGAESEQYF. The CDR3 DNA reads as TGTGCCAGCAGCCAGTCAGGGGGCGCCGAGAGCGAGCAGTACTTC.

This clone was counted once. The V call is TRBV27, the J call TRBJ1-2; a possible D gene is TRBD1 (5 bases). CDR1 is MNHEY and CDR2 is SMNVEV in the germline V gene (reference sequence). Trimming removed 6 bases at V and 10 bases at J, with 12 bases between. This CDR3 region has 11 residues. The CDR3 is CASRDTHFYTF. CDR3 coding DNA: TGTGCCAGCAGGGACACCCATTTCTACACCTTC.

The chain employs TRBV11-2 and TRBJ2-1, with 9 bases identical to TRBD1. J gave up 8 bases and V 5 bases, and 16 bases lay outside the gene matches. The CDR3 consists of 17 residues. Germline loops: CDR1 SGHAT, CDR2 FQNNGV. CDR3 in amino acids: CASSIGDRVWAFHEQFF. The CDR3 DNA follows: TGTGCCAGCAGCATCGGGGACAGGGTATGGGCGTTCCATGAGCAGTTCTTC.

The chain employs TRBV19 and TRBJ1-6; no definite D call. The CDR3 is made up of 13 amino acids. Germline CDR1 LNHDA, CDR2 SQIVND (reference sequence). Trimming cost V 3 bases and J 8 bases, with 8 bases left between them. The CDR3: CASSIREDSPLHF. The CDR3 nucleotides read TGTGCCAGTAGTATCCGGGAGGATTCACCCCTCCACTTT.

The chain recombines TRBV19 with TRBJ2-5; TRBD1 matches at 7 bases. The CDR3 has 15 amino acids. Losses at the gene ends were 5 bases for V and 2 bases for J; bases not matched to a gene: 8. Looked up from germline, CDR1 is LNHDA and CDR2 is SQIVND (reference sequence). This CDR3 reads CASSSSTGPQETQYF. The CDR3 DNA is TGTGCCAGTAGTTCCTCGACAGGGCCTCAAGAGACCCAGTACTTC.

This clone was recorded only once. This rearrangement joins TRBV6-5 to TRBJ2-7, with a weak D call TRBD2 (5 bases). V lost 2 bases to trimming and J lost 4 bases, with 12 bases between them. This CDR3 contains 14 residues. Germline V CDR1 and CDR2: MNHEY, SVGAGI. CDR3 loop: CASSYLPGSYEQYF. The CDR3, as DNA: TGTGCCAGCAGTTACCTACCGGGATCTTACGAGCAGTACTTC.

The rearrangement joins TRBV5-1 to TRBJ2-4; D may be TRBD2 (7 bases). The CDR3 is 14 amino acids. Trimming shortened V by 1 base and J by 8 bases, and 13 bases separated the two germline ends. Germline V CDR1 and CDR2: SGHRS, YFSETQ. CDR3 region: CASSLRGGVDIQYF. The CDR3 DNA is TGCGCCAGCAGCTTGAGAGGGGGGGTGGACATTCAGTACTTC. Using reference TRBV5-1 and TRBJ2-4 for the parts outside the CDR3, the full variable domain is KAGVTQTPRYLIKTRGQQVTLSCSPISGHRSVSWYQQTPGQGLQFLFEYFSETQRNKGNFPGRFSGRQFSNSRSEMNVSTLELGDSALYLCASSLRGGVDIQYFGAGTRLSVL.

This clone has a single count. The V call is TRBV6-6, the J call TRBJ1-3; D is undetermined. Germline-derived CDR1 and CDR2 are MNHNY and SVGAGI (reference sequence). This CDR3 has 14 residues. V was shortened by 5 bases and J by 2 bases, with 10 bases between the two germline ends. CDR3 residues: CASSGTKAGNTIYF. The CDR3, as DNA: TGTGCCAGCAGTGGCACCAAAGCTGGAAACACCATATATTTT.

The DNA for the CDR3 is TGTGCCAGCAGCTTGGACGAGTCGCCCCAGCATTTT. It is translated as CASSLDESPQHF. This sequence joins TRBV5-4 and TRBJ1-5; D remains ambiguous. Germline lookup yields CDR1 SGHNT and CDR2 YYREEE (reference sequence). The germline V and J ends were trimmed by 0 bases and 9 bases, with 7 bases remaining between them. This CDR3 has 12 residues.

The CDR3 reads CASSQVRTVYGYTF. The CDR3 DNA sequence: TGCGCCAGCAGCCAAGTACGCACAGTCTATGGCTACACCTTC. The V and J genes are TRBV4-3 and TRBJ1-2; D call uncertain. V lost 1 base and J 4 bases, leaving 10 bases between the germline ends. CDR1 and CDR2 (germline): LGHNA, YSLEER. This CDR3 has 14 amino acids.

The chain has TRBV7-2 and TRBJ2-7; 7 positions match TRBD1. The V and J ends lost 8 bases and 5 bases, in that order; junction bases with no gene match: 18. The CDR3 loop spans 16 amino acids. Germline CDR1 SGHTA, CDR2 FQGNSA. The CDR3 loop reads CASGRPGTADAHEQYF. The CDR3 nucleotides are TGTGCCAGCGGAAGACCAGGGACAGCCGACGCCCACGAGCAGTACTTC.